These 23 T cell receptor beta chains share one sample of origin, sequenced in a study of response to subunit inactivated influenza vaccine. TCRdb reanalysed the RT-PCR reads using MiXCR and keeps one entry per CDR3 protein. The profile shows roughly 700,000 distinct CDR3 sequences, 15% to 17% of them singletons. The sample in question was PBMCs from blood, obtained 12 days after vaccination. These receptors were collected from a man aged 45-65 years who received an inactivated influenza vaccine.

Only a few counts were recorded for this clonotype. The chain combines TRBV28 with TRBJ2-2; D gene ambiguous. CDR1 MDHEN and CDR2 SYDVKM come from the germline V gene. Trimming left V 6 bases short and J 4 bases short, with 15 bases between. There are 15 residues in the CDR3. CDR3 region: CASSPRTVPTGELFF. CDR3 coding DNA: TGTGCCAGCAGCCCAAGAACGGTACCCACCGGGGAGCTGTTTTTT.

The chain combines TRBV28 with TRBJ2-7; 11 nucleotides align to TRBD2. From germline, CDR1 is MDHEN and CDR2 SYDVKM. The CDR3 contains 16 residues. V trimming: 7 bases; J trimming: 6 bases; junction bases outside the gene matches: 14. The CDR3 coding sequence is TGTGCCAGCAAAGCCTACGGACTAGCGGGCGTCCCCGAGCAGTACTTC. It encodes CASKAYGLAGVPEQYF.

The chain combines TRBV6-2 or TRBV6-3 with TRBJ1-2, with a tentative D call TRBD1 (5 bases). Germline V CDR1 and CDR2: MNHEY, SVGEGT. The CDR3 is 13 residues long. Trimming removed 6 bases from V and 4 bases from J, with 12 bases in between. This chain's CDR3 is CASRDGTVYGYTF. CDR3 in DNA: TGTGCCAGCAGGGACGGGACGGTCTATGGCTACACCTTC.

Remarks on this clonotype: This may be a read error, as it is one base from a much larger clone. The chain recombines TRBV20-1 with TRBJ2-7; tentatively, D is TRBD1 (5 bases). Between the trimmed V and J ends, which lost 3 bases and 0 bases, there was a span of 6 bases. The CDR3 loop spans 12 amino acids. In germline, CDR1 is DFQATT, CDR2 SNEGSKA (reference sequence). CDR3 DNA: TGCAGTGCTAGGGACAACTCCTACGAGCAGTACTTC. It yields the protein CSARDNSYEQYF.

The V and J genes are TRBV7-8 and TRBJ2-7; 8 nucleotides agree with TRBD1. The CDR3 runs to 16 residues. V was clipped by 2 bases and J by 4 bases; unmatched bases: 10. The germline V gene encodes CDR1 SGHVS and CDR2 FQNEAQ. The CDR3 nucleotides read TGTGCCAGCAGCTTACCACGACAGGGGAGGCGGTACGAGCAGTACTTC. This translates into CASSLPRQGRRYEQYF.

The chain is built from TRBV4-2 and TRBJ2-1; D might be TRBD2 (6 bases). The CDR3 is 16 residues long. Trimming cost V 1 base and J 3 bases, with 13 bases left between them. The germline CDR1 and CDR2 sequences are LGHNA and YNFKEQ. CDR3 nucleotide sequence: TGTGCCAGCAGCCAAGCGTCCGGGACTGGCTACAATGAGCAGTTCTTC. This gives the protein CASSQASGTGYNEQFF.

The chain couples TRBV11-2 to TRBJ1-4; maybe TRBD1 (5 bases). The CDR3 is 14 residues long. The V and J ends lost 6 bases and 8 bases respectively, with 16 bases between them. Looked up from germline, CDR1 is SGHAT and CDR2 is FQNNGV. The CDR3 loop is CASRRPGWGEKLFF. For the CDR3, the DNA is TGTGCCAGCAGGCGACCAGGGTGGGGCGAAAAACTGTTTTTT.

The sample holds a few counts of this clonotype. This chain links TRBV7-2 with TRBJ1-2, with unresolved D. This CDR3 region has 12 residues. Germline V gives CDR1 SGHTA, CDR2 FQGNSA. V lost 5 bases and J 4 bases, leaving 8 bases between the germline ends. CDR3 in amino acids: CASSIDGYGYTF. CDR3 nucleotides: TGTGCCAGCAGCATAGATGGCTATGGCTACACCTTC.

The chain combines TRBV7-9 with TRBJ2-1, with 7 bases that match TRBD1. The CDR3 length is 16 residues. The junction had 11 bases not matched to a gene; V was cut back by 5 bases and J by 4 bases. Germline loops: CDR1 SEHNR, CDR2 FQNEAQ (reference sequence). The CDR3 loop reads CASSLAPGQKYNEQFF. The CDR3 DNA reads TGTGCCAGCAGCCTTGCCCCGGGACAGAAATACAATGAGCAGTTCTTC.

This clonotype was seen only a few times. The CDR3 sequence: CASRAAGAYNEQFF. The CDR3 DNA sequence: TGTGCCAGCAGAGCAGCGGGGGCCTACAATGAGCAGTTCTTC. This chain connects TRBV5-6 to TRBJ2-1; 8 bases agree with TRBD2. Germline CDR1 SGHDT, CDR2 YYEEEE. After removal of 5 bases from V and 2 bases from J, the junction contained 3 bases not matched to a gene. This CDR3 contains 14 residues.

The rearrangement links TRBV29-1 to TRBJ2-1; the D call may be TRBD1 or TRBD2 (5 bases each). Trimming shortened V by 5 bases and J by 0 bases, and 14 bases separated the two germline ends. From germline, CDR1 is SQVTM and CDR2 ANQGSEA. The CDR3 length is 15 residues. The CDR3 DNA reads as TGCAGCGTTCAATGGGGACGGAGCTCCTACAATGAGCAGTTCTTC. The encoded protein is CSVQWGRSSYNEQFF.

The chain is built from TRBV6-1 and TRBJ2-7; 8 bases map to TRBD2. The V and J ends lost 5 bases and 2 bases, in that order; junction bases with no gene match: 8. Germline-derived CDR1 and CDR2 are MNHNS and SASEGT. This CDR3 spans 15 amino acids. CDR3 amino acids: CASSPGGGVPYEQYF. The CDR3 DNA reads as TGTGCCAGCAGTCCCGGGGGGGGAGTCCCCTACGAGCAGTACTTC.

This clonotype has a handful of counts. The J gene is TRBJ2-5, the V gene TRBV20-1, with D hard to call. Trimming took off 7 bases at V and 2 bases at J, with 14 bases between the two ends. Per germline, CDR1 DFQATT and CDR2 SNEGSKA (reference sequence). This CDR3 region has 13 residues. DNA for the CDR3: TGCAGTGGGCAGACGGTATCTCAAGAGACCCAGTACTTC. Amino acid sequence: CSGQTVSQETQYF.

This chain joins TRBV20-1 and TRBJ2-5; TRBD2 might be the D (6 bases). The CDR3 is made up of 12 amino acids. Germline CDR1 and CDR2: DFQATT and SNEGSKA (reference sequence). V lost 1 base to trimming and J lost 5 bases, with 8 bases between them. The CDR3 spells CSARAGVETQYF. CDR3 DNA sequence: TGCAGTGCTAGAGCGGGGGTCGAGACCCAGTACTTC.

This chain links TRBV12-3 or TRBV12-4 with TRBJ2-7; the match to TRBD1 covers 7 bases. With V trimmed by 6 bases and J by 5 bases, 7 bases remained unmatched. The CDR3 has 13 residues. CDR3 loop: CASRTTGAHEQYF. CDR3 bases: TGTGCCAGCAGGACCACAGGGGCACACGAGCAGTACTTC.

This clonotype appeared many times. CDR3 DNA sequence: TGCGCCAGCAGCCAAGATTTACTGTTGAGGGAGCGCTACAATGAGCAGTTCTTC. It translates to CASSQDLLLRERYNEQFF. This chain uses TRBV4-1 with TRBJ2-1; maybe TRBD2 (5 bases). This CDR3 has 18 residues. The V gene lost 0 bases and the J gene lost 3 bases, with 18 bases spanning the gap. The germline V gene encodes CDR1 MGHRA and CDR2 YSYEKL.

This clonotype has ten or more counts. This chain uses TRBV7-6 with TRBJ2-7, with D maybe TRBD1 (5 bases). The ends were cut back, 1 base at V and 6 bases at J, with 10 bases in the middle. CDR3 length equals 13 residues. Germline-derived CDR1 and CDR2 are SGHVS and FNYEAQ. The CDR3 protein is CASSLGEDSEQYF. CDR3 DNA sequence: TGTGCCAGCAGCTTAGGGGAAGACAGCGAGCAGTACTTC. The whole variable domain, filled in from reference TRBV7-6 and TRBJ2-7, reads GAGVSQSPRYKVTKRGQDVALRCDPISGHVSLYWYRQALGQGPEFLTYFNYEAQQDKSGLPNDRFSAERPEGSISTLTIQRTEQRDSAMYRCASSLGEDSEQYFGPGTRLTVT.

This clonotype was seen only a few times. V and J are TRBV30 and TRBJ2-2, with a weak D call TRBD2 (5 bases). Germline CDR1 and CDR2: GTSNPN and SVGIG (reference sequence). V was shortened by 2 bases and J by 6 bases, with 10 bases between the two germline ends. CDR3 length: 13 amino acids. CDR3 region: CAWSTTRAGELFF. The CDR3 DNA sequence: TGTGCCTGGAGTACCACTAGGGCCGGGGAGCTGTTTTTT.

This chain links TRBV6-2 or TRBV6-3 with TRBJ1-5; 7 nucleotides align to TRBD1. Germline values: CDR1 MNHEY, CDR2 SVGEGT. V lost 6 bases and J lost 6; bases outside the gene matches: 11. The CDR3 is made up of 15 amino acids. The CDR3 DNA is TGTGCCAGCAGCGCGGACAGGTTGGCGGTTCAGCCCCAGCATTTT. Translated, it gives CASSADRLAVQPQHF.

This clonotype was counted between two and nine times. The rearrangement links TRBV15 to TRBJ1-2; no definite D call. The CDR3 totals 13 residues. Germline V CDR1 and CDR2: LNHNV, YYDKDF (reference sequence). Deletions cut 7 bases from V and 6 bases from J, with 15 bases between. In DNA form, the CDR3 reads TGTGCCACCACCCAAGCTCTGGAGCATGGCTACACCTTC. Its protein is CATTQALEHGYTF.

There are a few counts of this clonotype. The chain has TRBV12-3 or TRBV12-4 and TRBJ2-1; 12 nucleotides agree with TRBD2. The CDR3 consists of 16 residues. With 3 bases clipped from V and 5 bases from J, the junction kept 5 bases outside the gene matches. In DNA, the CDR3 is TGTGCCAGCAGTTTTTCCGGGACTAGCGGGCACAATGAGCAGTTCTTC. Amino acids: CASSFSGTSGHNEQFF.

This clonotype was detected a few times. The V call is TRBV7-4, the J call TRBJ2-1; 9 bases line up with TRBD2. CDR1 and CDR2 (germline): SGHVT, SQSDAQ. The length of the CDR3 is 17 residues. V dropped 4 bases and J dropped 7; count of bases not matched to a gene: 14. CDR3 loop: CASSSAAGGQTGNEQFF. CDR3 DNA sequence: TGTGCCAGCAGCTCGGCAGCGGGAGGTCAAACGGGTAATGAGCAGTTCTTC.

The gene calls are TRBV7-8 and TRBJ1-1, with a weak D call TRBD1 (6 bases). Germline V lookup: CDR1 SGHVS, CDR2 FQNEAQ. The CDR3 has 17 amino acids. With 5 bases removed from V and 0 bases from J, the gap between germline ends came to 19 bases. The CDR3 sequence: CASSPRGARSMNTEAFF. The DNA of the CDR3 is TGTGCCAGCAGCCCCCGGGGGGCGAGGTCCATGAACACTGAAGCTTTCTTT.